A single sample is the source of the 17 T cell receptor beta chains below, sequenced in a study of response to subunit inactivated influenza vaccine. MiXCR, run by TCRdb on the RT-PCR reads, gives a single entry per CDR3 protein. The table includes roughly 650,000 distinct CDR3 sequences, roughly 14% detected once. The sample in question was PBMCs from blood, obtained about 12 days after vaccination. Receptors originate from a man aged 50-59 years who received an inactivated influenza vaccine.

A few counts support this clonotype. V is TRBV20-1 and J is TRBJ2-7; a possible D gene is TRBD2 (6 bases). The CDR3 covers 15 residues. Trimming pared 6 bases from V and 4 bases from J, leaving 22 bases between. The germline V gene has CDR1 DFQATT and CDR2 SNEGSKA (reference sequence). The CDR3 reads CSATLGLGGNYEQYF. The CDR3 nucleotides are TGCAGTGCCACGCTCGGGCTGGGGGGAAATTACGAGCAGTACTTC.

This clonotype appeared a few times. J is TRBJ2-7 and V is TRBV6-1, with 9 bases fitting TRBD1. CDR3 length: 14 amino acids. Germline CDR1 is MNHNS and CDR2 is SASEGT. Trimming cost V 6 bases and J 3 bases; bases outside gene matches: 6. The CDR3 here is CASSSATGGYEQYF. In DNA, the CDR3 is TGTGCCAGCAGCTCAGCGACAGGGGGCTACGAGCAGTACTTC.

The table lists this clonotype with many counts. The genes are TRBV7-8 and TRBJ2-7; tentative D call: TRBD2 (6 bases). Per the germline V gene, CDR1 is SGHVS and CDR2 is FQNEAQ. The CDR3 extends over 14 amino acids. V lost 5 bases to trimming and J lost 5 bases, with 16 bases between them. The CDR3 DNA reads as TGTGCCAGCAGCACCCCGAGACTAGGCCACGAGCAGTACTTC. Protein: CASSTPRLGHEQYF.

This clonotype was seen more than once but under ten times. This chain connects TRBV20-1 to TRBJ1-4; 7 bases are shared with TRBD1. V shed 3 bases and J 7 bases; nucleotides not matched to a gene: 8. The length of the CDR3 is 14 residues. In germline, CDR1 is DFQATT, CDR2 SNEGSKA (reference sequence). The CDR3, as DNA: TGCAGTGCTAGTAGAGGGGGGACAGTTGAAAAACTGTTTTTT. It encodes CSASRGGTVEKLFF.

There are a few counts of this clonotype. The chain has TRBV2 and TRBJ2-5; 8 nucleotides line up with TRBD2. CDR1 is SNHLY, CDR2 FYNNEI, per germline. CDR3 size: 15 residues. The V segment lost 7 bases and the J segment 2 bases; nucleotides outside the gene matches: 9. This CDR3 is CASTSREGRQETQYF. CDR3 bases: TGTGCCAGCACTTCCCGGGAGGGCCGACAAGAGACCCAGTACTTC. The complete variable domain, with remaining parts taken from reference TRBV2 and TRBJ2-5, reads EPEVTQTPSHQVTQMGQEVILRCVPISNHLYFYWYRQILGQKVEFLVSFYNNEISEKSEIFDDQFSVERPDGSNFTLKIRSTKLEDSAMYFCASTSREGRQETQYFGPGTRLLVL.

This clonotype has only a few counts. The CDR3 coding sequence is TGTGCCAGCTCACCTTCGGGACAAGACACTGAAGCTTTCTTT. It encodes CASSPSGQDTEAFF. This chain uses TRBV18 with TRBJ1-1, with D perhaps TRBD1 (6 bases). Germline assignment: CDR1 KGHSH and CDR2 LQKENI. CDR3 length: 14 amino acids. The V gene lost 3 bases and the J gene lost 3 bases, with 11 bases spanning the gap.

This clonotype was seen a few times. The chain combines TRBV11-1 with TRBJ1-1; 10 nucleotides line up with TRBD1. Looked up from germline, CDR1 is SGHAT and CDR2 is FQDESV (reference sequence). The trim removed 2 bases at V and 4 bases at J, leaving 22 bases unmatched. The CDR3 is 21 residues long. CDR3 bases: TGTGCCAGCAGCTTATCAAGGACCAGAGACAGGGGGCCCCACTTGGGCACTGAAGCTTTCTTT. This encodes CASSLSRTRDRGPHLGTEAFF. The full variable domain, with the rest looked up from reference TRBV11-1 and TRBJ1-1, is EAEVAQSPRYKITEKSQAVAFWCDPISGHATLYWYRQILGQGPELLVQFQDESVVDDSQLPKDRFSAERLKGVDSTLKIQPAELGDSAMYLCASSLSRTRDRGPHLGTEAFFGQGTRLTVV.

This clonotype has ten or more counts. The rearrangement joins TRBV29-1 to TRBJ2-1; D is undetermined. Germline CDR1 is SQVTM and CDR2 is ANQGSEA. The V end lost 4 bases, the J end lost 6 bases, and 13 bases lay between the germline ends. CDR3 length: 13 amino acids. In DNA, the CDR3 is TGCAGCGTTGGGGCAGTCGGAAGCAATGAGCAGTTCTTC. Protein sequence: CSVGAVGSNEQFF.

This chain connects TRBV19 to TRBJ2-5, with 12 bases identical to TRBD2. This CDR3 spans 15 amino acids. CDR1 is LNHDA, CDR2 SQIVND, per germline (reference sequence). V dropped 7 bases and J dropped 1; count of bases not matched to a gene: 4. In DNA, the CDR3 is TGTGCCAGTAAGACTAGCGGGGGACCCCAAGAGACCCAGTACTTC. Its protein product is CASKTSGGPQETQYF. The whole variable domain, remainder taken from reference TRBV19 and TRBJ2-5, is DGGITQSPKYLFRKEGQNVTLSCEQNLNHDAMYWYRQDPGQGLRLIYYSQIVNDFQKGDIAEGYSVSREKKESFPLTVTSAQKNPTAFYLCASKTSGGPQETQYFGPGTRLLVL.

This clonotype was counted ten times or more. The V call is TRBV3-1, the J call TRBJ2-7, with 7 bases lining up with TRBD1. This CDR3 region has 14 residues. CDR1 and CDR2 from the germline V gene are LGHDT and YNNKEL (reference sequence). V gave up 5 bases and J gave up 6 bases; unmatched junction bases: 10. CDR3 coding DNA: TGTGCCAGCAGCTTATGGGACAGACAACTCGAGCAGTACTTC. Residues: CASSLWDRQLEQYF.

This clonotype was seen many times. This chain joins TRBV29-1 and TRBJ1-1; a possible D gene is TRBD1 (5 bases). The CDR3 contains 13 residues. V lost 8 bases to trimming and J lost 0 bases, with 13 bases between them. Germline CDR1 is SQVTM and CDR2 is ANQGSEA. The CDR3 region is CSTSSGVNTEAFF. In DNA, the CDR3 is TGCAGCACTTCATCGGGGGTGAACACTGAAGCTTTCTTT.

Only a few counts were recorded for this clonotype. The chain has TRBV20-1 and TRBJ1-1, with D unresolved. The CDR3 runs 16 residues. CDR1 is DFQATT, CDR2 SNEGSKA, per germline (reference sequence). Trimming stripped 5 bases from V and 1 base from J, with 20 bases between. In DNA, the CDR3 is TGCAGTGCTCTAAGCCTAGCGAAGGGATCGAACACTGAAGCTTTCTTT. Protein product: CSALSLAKGSNTEAFF.

This clonotype was counted between two and nine times. This chain joins TRBV6-6 and TRBJ2-3; D possibly corresponds to TRBD1 (6 bases). Per the germline V gene, CDR1 is MNHNY and CDR2 is SVGAGI (reference sequence). V was cut by 7 bases and J by 6 bases, with 14 bases left in between. The CDR3 sequence is 13 residues long. The CDR3 is CASTEDRRDTQYF. CDR3 coding DNA: TGTGCCAGCACCGAGGACAGAAGGGATACGCAGTATTTT.

This clonotype has at least ten counts. J is TRBJ2-7 and V is TRBV5-1, with 9 bases matching TRBD2. Trimming cost V 0 bases and J 7 bases; bases outside gene matches: 5. The CDR3 runs to 14 residues. The germline V gene encodes CDR1 SGHRS and CDR2 YFSETQ. As DNA, the CDR3 is TGCGCCAGCAGCTTGGTAGCGGGAGAAGTGGAGCAGTACTTC. Translated: CASSLVAGEVEQYF.

This clonotype appeared a few times. V is TRBV18 and J is TRBJ2-3; 9 bases match TRBD1. The CDR3 totals 15 residues. The germline gives CDR1 KGHSH, CDR2 LQKENI. V shed 2 bases, J shed 5 bases, and the junction held 5 bases outside the gene matches. CDR3 in DNA: TGTGCCAGCTCACCAAAAACAGGGGGCGGAGATACGCAGTATTTT. Translation gives CASSPKTGGGDTQYF.

The table lists this clonotype with a few counts. The V gene is TRBV14, the J gene TRBJ2-1, with D possibly TRBD2 on 5 matching bases. V shed 2 bases and J shed 3 bases, with 14 bases lying between them. Germline V lookup: CDR1 SGHDN, CDR2 FVKESK. The CDR3 length is 16 residues. CDR3 region: CASSQLLSGNYNEQFF. The CDR3, as DNA: TGTGCCAGCAGCCAACTTTTGAGCGGAAACTACAATGAGCAGTTCTTC.

This chain links TRBV12-3 or TRBV12-4 with TRBJ1-1; D gene unclear. V shed 4 bases and J shed 1 base, with 13 bases lying between them. The CDR3 is made up of 15 amino acids. The CDR3 sequence: CASSSWQRPNTEAFF. The DNA for the CDR3 is TGTGCCAGCAGTTCCTGGCAGAGACCGAACACTGAAGCTTTCTTT.